The 30 T cell receptor beta chains below all came from one sample that was sequenced in a study of shared clonotypes between healthy human individuals. Data came from immunoSEQ multiplex PCR; TCRdb stores just in-frame clones and leaves some out. The sample lists some 300,000 clones, less than 85% seen once, with around 9.3% in the top ten. Material: memory CD4+ T cells sorted from blood. The subset denotes: CD45RA-negative fraction. The receptors come from a man between 25 and 39 years old in good health.

J is TRBJ2-7 and V is TRBV5-1; D unresolved. The V end lost 0 bases, the J end lost 5 bases, and 12 bases lay between the germline ends. CDR3 size: 14 residues. Germline CDR1 SGHRS, CDR2 YFSETQ. The CDR3 loop is CASSLGQAHDEQYF. As DNA, the CDR3 is TGCGCCAGCAGCTTGGGCCAGGCCCACGACGAGCAGTACTTC.

The chain combines TRBV10-1 with TRBJ2-3; 7 nucleotides agree with TRBD2. V lost 4 bases, J lost 2 bases, and 9 bases stayed unmatched. CDR1 is WNHNN and CDR2 is SYGVQD in the germline V gene (reference sequence). There are 16 residues in the CDR3. CDR3 sequence (DNA): TGCGCCAGCAGTGTGGGACTAAGTGAGCTCACAGATACGCAGTATTTT. Residues: CASSVGLSELTDTQYF.

The chain links TRBV28 to TRBJ2-1; 12 nucleotides match TRBD2. Unmatched junction bases numbered 9, after V lost 6 bases and J lost 15 bases. Per the germline V gene, CDR1 is MDHEN and CDR2 is SYDVKM. This CDR3 has 13 amino acids. CDR3 sequence reads: CASSGSTSGRRFF. CDR3 bases: TGTGCCAGCAGCGGCTCGACTAGCGGGAGAAGGTTCTTC. Full variable domain (missing parts from reference TRBV28 and TRBJ2-1): DVKVTQSSRYLVKRTGEKVFLECVQDMDHENMFWYRQDPGLGLRLIYFSYDVKMKEKGDIPEGYSVSREKKERFSLILESASTNQTSMYLCASSGSTSGRRFFGPGTRLTVL.

This clone was counted at least ten times. The chain uses TRBV27 and TRBJ2-7; no clear D. V gave up 8 bases and J gave up 0 bases, with 23 bases separating them. CDR1 and CDR2 (germline): MNHEY, SMNVEV (reference sequence). The CDR3 is 17 residues long. Written as DNA, the CDR3 is TGTGCCAGCTCGTACACTATAACAGTCCTCCTCTCCTACGAGCAGTACTTC. Its translation: CASSYTITVLLSYEQYF.

The rearrangement links TRBV5-1 to TRBJ2-1; TRBD1 matches 9 bases. The V gene end was trimmed by 4 bases and the J gene end by 5 bases; junction bases not matched to a gene: 13. This CDR3 comprises 17 residues. The germline gives CDR1 SGHRS, CDR2 YFSETQ. The CDR3 DNA reads as TGCGCCAGCAGCCTTTCTTCGGGGACAGGGAGACACAATGAGCAGTTCTTC. Amino acids: CASSLSSGTGRHNEQFF.

V is TRBV27 and J is TRBJ2-1; D call uncertain. CDR3 length: 15 residues. CDR1 MNHEY and CDR2 SMNVEV come from the germline V gene (reference sequence). With 3 bases removed from V and 6 bases from J, the gap between germline ends came to 15 bases. As DNA, the CDR3 is TGTGCCAGCAGTTTCCCAAGCAAGGCCATCAATGAGCAGTTCTTC. Its protein product is CASSFPSKAINEQFF.

This chain joins TRBV5-8 and TRBJ2-5; maybe TRBD1 (6 bases). CDR1 is SGHTS, CDR2 YDEGEE, per germline. The ends were cut back, 2 bases at V and 1 base at J, with 12 bases in the middle. The CDR3 totals 15 residues. Here the CDR3 reads CASSFGRGAQETQYF. For the CDR3, the DNA is TGTGCCAGCAGCTTTGGCAGGGGAGCCCAAGAGACCCAGTACTTC.

The chain combines TRBV25-1 with TRBJ2-7, with 7 bases that match TRBD1. The ends lost 3 bases at V and 2 bases at J; junction bases unmatched: 7. There are 15 residues in the CDR3. CDR1 and CDR2 from the germline V gene are MGHDK and SYGVNS. CDR3 sequence: CASSDPRTGPYEQYF. In DNA form, the CDR3 reads TGTGCCAGCAGTGACCCTCGGACAGGACCCTACGAGCAGTACTTC.

This clone occurred many times. This sequence joins TRBV5-4 and TRBJ2-1; D gene ambiguous. From germline, CDR1 is SGHNT and CDR2 YYREEE (reference sequence). V was shortened by 0 bases and J by 7 bases, with 8 bases between the two germline ends. The CDR3 has 13 residues. CDR3 loop: CASSLVLANEQFF. The CDR3 DNA reads as TGTGCCAGCAGCTTGGTCTTAGCAAATGAGCAGTTCTTC.

The J gene is TRBJ2-2, the V gene TRBV11-3, with TRBD1 matching 7 bases. The junction had 14 bases not matched to a gene; V was cut back by 1 base and J by 0 bases. Germline CDR1 SGHNT, CDR2 YENEEA. This CDR3 is 20 amino acids long. The CDR3 bases are TGTGCCAGCAGCTTAGGTATTGGGAGCTGGGACAGATCGAACACCGGGGAGCTGTTTTTT. Residues: CASSLGIGSWDRSNTGELFF.

The chain joins TRBV9 to TRBJ2-2, with TRBD2 identical over 13 bases. The CDR3 loop spans 15 amino acids. The trim removed 4 bases at V and 7 bases at J, leaving 4 bases unmatched. The germline V gene encodes CDR1 SGDLS and CDR2 YYNGEE. In nucleotides, the CDR3 is TGTGCCAGCAGCCGGACTAGCGGGAGTAACGGGGAGCTGTTTTTT. Encoded protein: CASSRTSGSNGELFF.

This sequence joins TRBV10-1 and TRBJ2-7; perhaps TRBD1 as D (6 bases). The CDR3 extends over 14 amino acids. Germline V gene lookup returns CDR1 WNHNN and CDR2 SYGVQD (reference sequence). The ends were cut back, 3 bases at V and 1 base at J, with 10 bases in the middle. Written as DNA, the CDR3 is TGCGCCAGCAGTGAATTCAGGGGATCCTACGAGCAGTACTTC. This translates into CASSEFRGSYEQYF.

This CDR3 is CASSEAIWSSYEQYF. The CDR3 region has the DNA TGTGCCAGCAGTGAAGCGATTTGGAGCTCCTACGAGCAGTACTTC. V is TRBV6-1 and J is TRBJ2-7, with no clear D. Per germline, CDR1 MNHNS and CDR2 SASEGT. Trimming removed 0 bases at V and 0 bases at J, with 9 bases between. The CDR3 covers 15 residues.

This clone has more than one count but fewer than ten. J is TRBJ2-1 and V is TRBV9, with D unresolved. The CDR3 is 13 residues long. Trimming took off 0 bases at V and 12 bases at J, with 13 bases between the two ends. Germline CDR1 SGDLS, CDR2 YYNGEE. DNA of the CDR3: TGTGCCAGCAGCGTAGGAACGTGGCAAGGGCAGTTCTTC. Protein: CASSVGTWQGQFF.

The chain carries TRBV10-2 and TRBJ2-2; TRBD2 agrees at 13 bases. The length of the CDR3 is 17 residues. The germline CDR1 and CDR2 sequences are WSHSY and SAAADI. J lost 2 bases, V lost 7 bases, and 7 bases had no gene match. The CDR3 region is CASTVLAGGINTGELFF. The DNA of the CDR3 is TGCGCCAGCACAGTACTAGCGGGAGGGATAAACACCGGGGAGCTGTTTTTT.

The CDR3 DNA follows: TGTGCCAGCAGTGTTTCCACAGGGGGTGAGCAGTTCTTC. Protein product: CASSVSTGGEQFF. The chain employs TRBV6-4 and TRBJ2-1; TRBD1 matches 8 bases. The trim removed 4 bases at V and 9 bases at J, leaving 5 bases unmatched. CDR3 length equals 13 residues. In germline, CDR1 is MRHNA, CDR2 SNTAGT.

The chain combines TRBV5-4 with TRBJ2-1; 9 bases line up with TRBD2. CDR3 size: 15 residues. The V segment lost 4 bases and the J segment 5 bases; nucleotides outside the gene matches: 7. Germline assignment: CDR1 SGHNT and CDR2 YYREEE (reference sequence). Here the CDR3 reads CASSMGVAGDNEQFF. CDR3 bases: TGTGCCAGCAGCATGGGGGTAGCGGGGGACAATGAGCAGTTCTTC.

The CDR3 spells CASSVMISRSYSGNTIYF. The CDR3 DNA is TGTGCCAGCAGCGTGATGATTAGCAGGTCCTACTCTGGAAACACCATATATTTT. The chain couples TRBV5-4 to TRBJ1-3; D unresolved. V lost 4 bases and J lost 0, with 20 bases in between. The germline CDR1 and CDR2 sequences are SGHNT and YYREEE (reference sequence). The CDR3 loop spans 18 amino acids.

The chain recombines TRBV29-1 with TRBJ2-3; TRBD1 might be the D (6 bases). Germline CDR1 is SQVTM and CDR2 is ANQGSEA. The CDR3 loop spans 12 amino acids. V was pared by 7 bases and J by 6 bases, with 14 bases between. DNA of the CDR3: TGCAGCGGCATGGGTCAGGGGGATACGCAGTATTTT. Encoded protein: CSGMGQGDTQYF.

The rearrangement joins TRBV19 to TRBJ2-7; a possible D gene is TRBD2 (5 bases). There are 15 residues in the CDR3. The germline V and J ends were trimmed by 3 bases and 2 bases, with 14 bases remaining between them. Per the germline V gene, CDR1 is LNHDA and CDR2 is SQIVND (reference sequence). CDR3 in DNA: TGTGCCAGTAGTATCAGCGGAACAGACCCCTACGAGCAGTACTTC. Protein sequence: CASSISGTDPYEQYF.

In DNA, the CDR3 is TGCAGCGTTCAAGGACAGACAGAGACCCAGTACTTC. Encoded protein: CSVQGQTETQYF. The genes are TRBV29-1 and TRBJ2-5; maybe TRBD1 (6 bases). V lost 5 bases and J lost 4, with 11 bases in between. The CDR3 totals 12 residues. The germline CDR1 and CDR2 sequences are SQVTM and ANQGSEA.

The chain employs TRBV7-2 and TRBJ2-7, with TRBD2 matching 8 bases. The trim removed 3 bases at V and 9 bases at J, leaving 4 bases unmatched. The CDR3 is 12 amino acids. Germline loops: CDR1 SGHTA, CDR2 FQGNSA. CDR3 protein: CASSFREGGQYF. In DNA, the CDR3 is TGTGCCAGCAGCTTCCGGGAGGGCGGGCAGTACTTC.

The chain combines TRBV7-2 with TRBJ1-1; D is perhaps TRBD1 (5 bases). Trimming left V 5 bases short and J 5 bases short, with 15 bases between. The CDR3 runs to 14 residues. Germline V gene lookup returns CDR1 SGHTA and CDR2 FQGNSA. Written as DNA, the CDR3 is TGTGCCAGCAGCGAGGGGCTGCTTTTTACTGAAGCTTTCTTT. Encoded protein: CASSEGLLFTEAFF. The full variable domain, in which reference TRBV7-2 and TRBJ1-1 provide the parts outside the CDR3, is GAGVSQSPSNKVTEKGKDVELRCDPISGHTALYWYRQSLGQGLEFLIYFQGNSAPDKSGLPSDRFSAERTGGSVSTLTIQRTQQEDSAVYLCASSEGLLFTEAFFGQGTRLTVV.

The chain uses TRBV18 and TRBJ1-3; TRBD1 is a possible D gene (6 bases). Trimming took 3 bases from V and 2 from J, leaving 11 bases between them. Germline-derived CDR1 and CDR2 are KGHSH and LQKENI. The CDR3 is made up of 15 amino acids. The CDR3 loop is CASSPDRSTGNTIYF. The CDR3 DNA is TGTGCCAGCTCACCCGACAGGTCCACTGGAAACACCATATATTTT.

The chain links TRBV7-6 to TRBJ2-3; TRBD2 matches at 15 bases. With V trimmed by 3 bases and J by 4 bases, 14 bases remained unmatched. Per the germline V gene, CDR1 is SGHVS and CDR2 is FNYEAQ. CDR3 length: 20 residues. CDR3 amino acids: CASSLYFGLAGGPIADTQYF. CDR3 sequence (DNA): TGTGCCAGCAGCTTGTATTTTGGACTAGCGGGAGGGCCCATCGCAGATACGCAGTATTTT.

V gene TRBV28 combines with J gene TRBJ2-2; D is possibly TRBD1 (6 bases). The CDR3 has 14 amino acids. Germline CDR1 reads MDHEN; CDR2 reads SYDVKM. Trimming took 8 bases from V and 4 from J, leaving 14 bases between them. Here the CDR3 reads CASGTGFSTGELFF. CDR3 nucleotides: TGTGCCAGCGGAACAGGGTTTAGCACCGGGGAGCTGTTTTTT.

With respect to this clone: Other DNA sequences of this sample code for an identical CDR3. The chain joins TRBV7-2 to TRBJ2-3; D ambiguous. Germline V CDR1 and CDR2: SGHTA, FQGNSA. Trimming removed 2 bases from V and 5 bases from J, with 2 bases in between. The CDR3 totals 11 residues. Here the CDR3 reads CASSLLDTQYF. CDR3 sequence (DNA): TGTGCCAGCAGCTTATTAGATACGCAGTATTTT.

The genes are TRBV29-1 and TRBJ2-1; D not certain. Deletions cut 7 bases from V and 6 bases from J, with 10 bases between. The germline V gene has CDR1 SQVTM and CDR2 ANQGSEA. The CDR3 is 11 residues long. The CDR3 reads CSANTLNEQFF. The CDR3 bases are TGCAGCGCCAATACGCTCAATGAGCAGTTCTTC.

In regard to this clone: A read error may explain this, as a much larger clone is one base away. J is TRBJ2-7 and V is TRBV5-4; 10 bases are shared with TRBD2. This CDR3 is built from 13 residues. The germline V gene encodes CDR1 SGHNT and CDR2 YYREEE (reference sequence). V lost 2 bases and J lost 4; bases outside the gene matches: 0. In nucleotides, the CDR3 is TGTGCCAGCAGCTTTAGCGGGAGGTACGAGCAGTACTTC. As protein: CASSFSGRYEQYF.

The CDR3 loop reads CASSPDRGYVDEQFF. The CDR3 DNA reads TGTGCCAGCAGCCCGGACAGGGGCTATGTTGATGAGCAGTTCTTC. The rearrangement links TRBV11-2 to TRBJ2-1, with 9 bases matching TRBD1. Germline trimming cut 5 bases from V and 8 bases from J; bases unmatched to any gene: 10. The CDR3 is 15 amino acids. The germline V gene encodes CDR1 SGHAT and CDR2 FQNNGV.